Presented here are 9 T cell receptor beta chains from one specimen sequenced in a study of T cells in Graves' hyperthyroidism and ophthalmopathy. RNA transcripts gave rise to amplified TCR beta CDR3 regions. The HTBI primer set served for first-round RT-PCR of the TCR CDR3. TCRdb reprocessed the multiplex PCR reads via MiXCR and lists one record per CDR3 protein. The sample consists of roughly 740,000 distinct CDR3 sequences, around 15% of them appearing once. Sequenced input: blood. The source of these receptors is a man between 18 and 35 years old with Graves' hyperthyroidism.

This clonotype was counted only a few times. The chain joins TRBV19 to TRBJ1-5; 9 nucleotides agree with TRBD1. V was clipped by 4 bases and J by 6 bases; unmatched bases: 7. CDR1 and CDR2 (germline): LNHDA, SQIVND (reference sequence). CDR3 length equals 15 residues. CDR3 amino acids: CASSTYRGLGQPQHF. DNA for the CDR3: TGTGCCAGTAGTACGTACAGGGGGCTGGGTCAGCCCCAGCATTTT.

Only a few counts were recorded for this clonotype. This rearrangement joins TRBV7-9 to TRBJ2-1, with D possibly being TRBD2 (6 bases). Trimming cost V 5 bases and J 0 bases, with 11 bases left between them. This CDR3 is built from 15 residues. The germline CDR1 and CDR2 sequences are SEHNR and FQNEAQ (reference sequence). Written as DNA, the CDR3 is TGTGCCAGCAGCGCTAGCGTGAGCTCCTACAATGAGCAGTTCTTC. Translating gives CASSASVSSYNEQFF. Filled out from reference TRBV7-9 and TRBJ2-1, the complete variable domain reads DTGVSQNPRHKITKRGQNVTFRCDPISEHNRLYWYRQTLGQGPEFLTYFQNEAQLEKSRLLSDRFSAERPKGSFSTLEIQRTEQGDSAMYLCASSASVSSYNEQFFGPGTRLTVL.

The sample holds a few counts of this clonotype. In DNA form, the CDR3 reads TGTGCCACCAGTGAACCCTCCGGAGAGCAGTACTTC. Translating gives CATSEPSGEQYF. J is TRBJ2-7 and V is TRBV24-1; no firm D call. CDR3 length equals 12 residues. CDR1 is KGHDR and CDR2 is SFDVKD in the germline V gene. V gave up 4 bases and J gave up 7 bases, with 10 bases separating them.

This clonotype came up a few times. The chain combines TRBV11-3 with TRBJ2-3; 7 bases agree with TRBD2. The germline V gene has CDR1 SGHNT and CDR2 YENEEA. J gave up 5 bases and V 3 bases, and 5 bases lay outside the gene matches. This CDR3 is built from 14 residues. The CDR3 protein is CASSFSLAEDTQYF. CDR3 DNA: TGTGCCAGCAGCTTCTCCCTAGCGGAAGATACGCAGTATTTT.

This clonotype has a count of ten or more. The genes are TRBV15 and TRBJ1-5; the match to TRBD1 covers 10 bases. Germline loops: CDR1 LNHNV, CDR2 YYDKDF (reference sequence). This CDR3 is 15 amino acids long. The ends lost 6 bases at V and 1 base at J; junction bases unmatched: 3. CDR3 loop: CATRTDRGSNQPQHF. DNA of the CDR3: TGTGCCACCAGGACGGACAGGGGGAGCAATCAGCCCCAGCATTTT.

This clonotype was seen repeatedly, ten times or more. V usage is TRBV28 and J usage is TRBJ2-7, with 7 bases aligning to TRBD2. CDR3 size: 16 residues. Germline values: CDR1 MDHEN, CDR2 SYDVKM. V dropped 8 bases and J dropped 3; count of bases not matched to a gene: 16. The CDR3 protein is CASSLRGVAGYYEQYF. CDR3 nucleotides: TGTGCCAGCTCGCTCCGGGGGGTAGCGGGCTACTACGAGCAGTACTTC. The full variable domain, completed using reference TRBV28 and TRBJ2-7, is DVKVTQSSRYLVKRTGEKVFLECVQDMDHENMFWYRQDPGLGLRLIYFSYDVKMKEKGDIPEGYSVSREKKERFSLILESASTNQTSMYLCASSLRGVAGYYEQYFGPGTRLTVT.

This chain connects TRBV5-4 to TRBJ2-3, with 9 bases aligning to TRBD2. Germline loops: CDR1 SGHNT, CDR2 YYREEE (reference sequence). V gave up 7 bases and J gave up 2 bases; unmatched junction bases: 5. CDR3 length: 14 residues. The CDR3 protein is CASGPGLATDTQYF. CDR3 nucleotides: TGTGCCAGCGGTCCGGGACTAGCCACAGATACGCAGTATTTT.

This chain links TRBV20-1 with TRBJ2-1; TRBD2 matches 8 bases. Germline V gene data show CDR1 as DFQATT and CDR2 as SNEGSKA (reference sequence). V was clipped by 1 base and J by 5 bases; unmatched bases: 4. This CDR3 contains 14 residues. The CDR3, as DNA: TGCAGTGCTAGAGGTCTAGCGGGCAACAATGAGCAGTTCTTC. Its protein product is CSARGLAGNNEQFF.

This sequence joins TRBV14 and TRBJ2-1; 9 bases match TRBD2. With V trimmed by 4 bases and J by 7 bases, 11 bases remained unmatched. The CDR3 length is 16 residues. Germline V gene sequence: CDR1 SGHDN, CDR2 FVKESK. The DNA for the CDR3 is TGTGCCAGCAGCCCTCCCCTAGCGGGGTATGGAAATGAGCAGTTCTTC. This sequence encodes CASSPPLAGYGNEQFF.